One and the same sample provided the 29 T cell receptor beta chains below, sequenced in a study of blood T cells in healthy people across ages. For the second PCR, which ran for roughly 6 to 12 cycles, a sample-barcoded 5' primer and a J-beta primer mix were used. TCRdb called the 5' RACE reads again in MiXCR, with one record for every CDR3 protein. The sample shows roughly 640,000 distinct CDR3 sequences, about 30% of them seen only once. The sample taken for sequencing was blood. The source of these receptors is a woman of 80 years or more in good health.

The genes are TRBV5-1 and TRBJ2-7, with D possibly being TRBD2 (7 bases). Germline V gene sequence: CDR1 SGHRS, CDR2 YFSETQ. The CDR3 consists of 16 residues. With 1 base removed from V and 5 bases from J, the gap between germline ends came to 19 bases. The CDR3 region is CASSLQGVGGRDEQYF. The CDR3 bases are TGCGCCAGCAGCTTGCAAGGCGTGGGGGGGCGCGACGAGCAGTACTTC.

This clonotype was seen many times. The chain couples TRBV20-1 to TRBJ2-4, with 10 bases that match TRBD2. The CDR3 has 16 amino acids. The junction had 3 bases not matched to a gene; V was cut back by 1 base and J by 0 bases. CDR1 is DFQATT, CDR2 SNEGSKA, per germline (reference sequence). The CDR3 DNA reads TGCAGTGCTAGAGCTACTAGCGGGATAGCCAAAAACATTCAGTACTTC. Encoded protein: CSARATSGIAKNIQYF.

Concerning this clonotype: A much larger clone lies a single base off, so this may be a read error. This chain uses TRBV18 with TRBJ2-1; tentatively, D is TRBD2 (6 bases). The J call may not be correct, given that the DNA end is closer to TRBJ2-7. This CDR3 has 18 residues. Germline V gene lookup returns CDR1 KGHSH and CDR2 LQKENI. CDR3 residues: CASSPPIRGVSSYNEQYF. The DNA for the CDR3 is TGTGCCAGCTCACCACCGATCCGCGGGGTAAGCTCCTACAATGAGCAGTACTTC.

In its sample, this clonotype was seen many times. CDR3 amino acids: CASSLSSGRHNEQFF. The DNA of the CDR3 is TGTGCCAGCAGTCTCTCTAGCGGGCGGCACAATGAGCAGTTCTTC. The V call is TRBV3-1, the J call TRBJ2-1, with 8 bases lining up with TRBD2. The germline CDR1 and CDR2 sequences are LGHDT and YNNKEL (reference sequence). V shed 6 bases, J shed 5 bases, and the junction held 9 bases outside the gene matches. The CDR3 has 15 amino acids.

Comment on this clonotype: A read error may explain this, as a much larger clone is one base away. CDR3 residues: CVSRNQGQGRSVNSPLHF. CDR3 DNA: TGTGTCAGCAGAAATCAGGGACAGGGGAGAAGTGTTAATTCACCCCTCCACTTT. The chain joins TRBV28 to TRBJ1-6; 10 bases fit TRBD1. Germline V gene sequence: CDR1 MDHEN, CDR2 SYDVKM. The CDR3 runs to 18 residues.

There are a few counts of this clonotype. The V call is TRBV6-2 or TRBV6-3, the J call TRBJ1-2, with 11 bases that match TRBD1. The germline CDR1 and CDR2 sequences are MNHEY and SVGEGT. V dropped 4 bases and J dropped 6; count of bases not matched to a gene: 7. The CDR3 has 15 amino acids. For the CDR3, the DNA is TGTGCCAGCAGTTGCGCCGGGACAGGGGGAGATGGCTACACCTTC. It encodes CASSCAGTGGDGYTF.

The sample holds many counts of this clonotype. The genes are TRBV6-5 and TRBJ2-7; TRBD1 agrees at 7 bases. CDR1 and CDR2 (germline): MNHEY, SVGAGI. The CDR3 loop spans 14 amino acids. V lost 5 bases, J lost 3 bases, and 7 bases stayed unmatched. CDR3 nucleotide sequence: TGTGCCAGCAGTGGATCGGCAGGGGGCTACGAGCAGTACTTC. Encoded protein: CASSGSAGGYEQYF.

This clonotype was found many times. This chain links TRBV7-3 with TRBJ1-6; TRBD1 is a possible D gene (5 bases). Trimming pared 5 bases from V and 6 bases from J, leaving 8 bases between. This CDR3 has 13 residues. Germline values: CDR1 SGHTA, CDR2 FQGTGA. The DNA of the CDR3 is TGTGCCAGCAGCACGGGGGTTAATTCACCCCTCCACTTT. Protein sequence: CASSTGVNSPLHF.

The chain links TRBV19 to TRBJ2-7; 11 bases line up with TRBD2. Judging by the DNA end, TRBJ2-5 fits better; the J call may be wrong. Per germline, CDR1 LNHDA and CDR2 SQIVND (reference sequence). The CDR3 is 15 amino acids. CDR3 sequence reads: CASTTSGGTAGTQYF. The CDR3 DNA is TGTGCCAGTACAACTAGCGGGGGAACCGCCGGGACCCAGTACTTC.

The chain recombines TRBV9 with TRBJ2-3; maybe TRBD1 (5 bases). Trimming removed 0 bases from V and 2 bases from J, with 13 bases in between. This CDR3 has 16 residues. CDR1 and CDR2 (germline): SGDLS, YYNGEE. Here the CDR3 reads CASSVDGASYTDTQYF. The CDR3 DNA reads TGTGCCAGCAGCGTAGATGGGGCTAGTTACACAGATACGCAGTATTTT.

This clonotype was seen only a few times. The chain is built from TRBV7-8 and TRBJ1-4, with D hard to call. Germline loops: CDR1 SGHVS, CDR2 FQNEAQ. V lost 3 bases, J lost 3 bases, and 11 bases lay in between. CDR3 length: 15 residues. In DNA, the CDR3 is TGTGCCAGCAGCTTTACATGGAACCCTAATGAAAAACTGTTTTTT. Amino acid sequence: CASSFTWNPNEKLFF.

The chain's CDR3 is CSAQGQGNQPQHF. CDR3 bases: TGCAGTGCCCAGGGACAGGGAAATCAGCCCCAGCATTTT. This chain joins TRBV20-1 and TRBJ1-5; 9 bases line up with TRBD1. The CDR3 spans 13 residues. Looked up from germline, CDR1 is DFQATT and CDR2 is SNEGSKA (reference sequence). J gave up 4 bases and V 6 bases, and 4 bases lay outside the gene matches.

This clonotype was picked up a small number of times. A much larger clone lies one base from this, so it may be a read error. The chain has TRBV15 and TRBJ2-4; a weak D match, TRBD1 (5 bases). The J call may be faulty, since TRBJ2-7 better matches the DNA end. This CDR3 has 15 amino acids. Per the germline V gene, CDR1 is LNHNV and CDR2 is YYDKDF (reference sequence). The CDR3: CATSAGSRANYEQYF. The CDR3 DNA reads TGTGCCACCAGTGCAGGAAGCAGGGCGAACTACGAGCAGTACTTC.

In the case of this clonotype: This may stem from a read error, because a much larger clone lies one nucleotide away. The CDR3 reads CASSLATEGAFYGYTF. CDR3 in DNA: TGCGCCAGCAGCTTGGCCACAGAGGGCGCGTTCTATGGCTACACCTTC. The genes are TRBV5-1 and TRBJ1-2; D gene unclear. The germline CDR1 and CDR2 sequences are SGHRS and YFSETQ. The CDR3 length is 16 residues. Trimming removed 0 bases from V and 4 bases from J, with 16 bases in between.

This clonotype was counted many times. This sequence joins TRBV12-3 or TRBV12-4 and TRBJ2-7; no definite D call. V lost 6 bases, J lost 0 bases, and 15 bases lay in between. The CDR3 totals 15 residues. The CDR3 here is CASSLRLASSYEQYF. The CDR3 nucleotides are TGTGCCAGCAGCCTAAGACTCGCGAGCTCCTACGAGCAGTACTTC.

This clonotype was counted at least ten times. The chain employs TRBV11-2 and TRBJ2-1; D may be TRBD1 (6 bases). Germline CDR1 reads SGHAT; CDR2 reads FQNNGV. The CDR3 contains 14 residues. V lost 5 bases to trimming and J lost 6 bases, with 14 bases between them. This chain's CDR3 is CASSRLRDTNEQFF. The CDR3 DNA sequence: TGTGCCAGCAGCCGGTTGAGGGACACCAATGAGCAGTTCTTC.

In its sample, this clonotype was seen a few times. This may arise from a read error, as a much more abundant clone is one base away. V usage is TRBV7-3 and J usage is TRBJ2-5, with 7 positions matching TRBD2. The J call is uncertain, as TRBJ2-7 better fits the DNA end. The CDR3 loop spans 14 amino acids. CDR1 is SGHTA, CDR2 FQGTGA, per germline. Here the CDR3 DNA reads TGTGCCAGCAGCCCTCTGGGGGGGTGCGGCGAGCAGTACTTC. Its translation: CASSPLGGCGEQYF.

This clonotype was counted many times. J is TRBJ1-5 and V is TRBV15; 9 nucleotides match TRBD1. With V trimmed by 3 bases and J by 7 bases, 10 bases remained unmatched. CDR1 and CDR2 (germline): LNHNV, YYDKDF (reference sequence). The CDR3 covers 16 residues. CDR3 loop: CATSSRSGQGGQPQHF. The DNA of the CDR3 is TGTGCCACCAGCAGTAGATCGGGACAGGGAGGCCAGCCCCAGCATTTT.

This clonotype showed up many times. V usage is TRBV7-2 and J usage is TRBJ2-3; 8 bases align to TRBD2. Unmatched junction bases numbered 10, after V lost 5 bases and J lost 3 bases. The germline V gene encodes CDR1 SGHTA and CDR2 FQGNSA. This CDR3 comprises 16 residues. The CDR3 DNA follows: TGTGCCAGCAGCACCGGCCGCGGGGGGCAGACAGATACGCAGTATTTT. Protein sequence: CASSTGRGGQTDTQYF. Together with reference TRBV7-2 and TRBJ2-3, the CDR3 gives the full variable domain: GAGVSQSPSNKVTEKGKDVELRCDPISGHTALYWYRQSLGQGLEFLIYFQGNSAPDKSGLPSDRFSAERTGGSVSTLTIQRTQQEDSAVYLCASSTGRGGQTDTQYFGPGTRLTVL.

This clonotype was seen ten or more times. The gene calls are TRBV28 and TRBJ1-2; TRBD1 matches at 8 bases. V gave up 6 bases and J gave up 3 bases; unmatched junction bases: 15. CDR1 MDHEN and CDR2 SYDVKM come from the germline V gene. The CDR3 length is 17 residues. CDR3 residues: CASRAPGKTGGDYGYTF. The DNA of the CDR3 is TGTGCCAGCAGAGCCCCAGGCAAAACAGGGGGTGACTATGGCTACACCTTC.

As concerns this clonotype: A much larger clone is a single base away; this may be a read error. This rearrangement joins TRBV10-3 to TRBJ2-1; 11 nucleotides match TRBD1. Per germline, CDR1 ENHRY and CDR2 SYGVKD. The CDR3 has 12 residues. Trimming at V came to 8 bases and at J to 10 bases, leaving 4 bases not matched to a gene. In DNA, the CDR3 is TGTGCCATCGGACAGGGGGCAGGGGAGCAGTTCTTC. Protein sequence: CAIGQGAGEQFF.

This clonotype appeared a few times. The genes are TRBV2 and TRBJ2-5; possible D gene TRBD2, 6 bases. The CDR3 sequence is 9 residues long. The V gene's germline CDR1 is SNHLY and CDR2 FYNNEI. Trimming left V 8 bases short and J 11 bases short, with 9 bases between. CDR3 bases: TGTGCCAGCGGCAGCGGGCAGTACTTC. Residues: CASGSGQYF.

At least ten counts were recorded for this clonotype. The V call is TRBV7-2, the J call TRBJ1-2; D may be TRBD1 (6 bases). Germline V CDR1 and CDR2: SGHTA, FQGNSA. Trimming shortened V by 4 bases and J by 0 bases, and 21 bases separated the two germline ends. The CDR3 has 18 residues. The CDR3 region has the DNA TGTGCCAGCAGCTCCCCGACAGGACCCAAAACCTCTAACTATGGCTACACCTTC. It specifies CASSSPTGPKTSNYGYTF.

The chain has TRBV7-6 and TRBJ2-3; 7 nucleotides match TRBD2. Unmatched junction bases numbered 5, after V lost 8 bases and J lost 0 bases. Germline lookup yields CDR1 SGHVS and CDR2 FNYEAQ. CDR3 size: 14 residues. The CDR3 region is CASQRESSTDTQYF. The DNA of the CDR3 is TGTGCCAGCCAGCGGGAATCTAGCACAGATACGCAGTATTTT.

On this clonotype: A much larger clone differs from this one at a single base, so this may be a read error. The chain combines TRBV5-1 with TRBJ2-1; D is perhaps TRBD1 (5 bases). V was cut by 6 bases and J by 5 bases, with 9 bases left in between. CDR1 is SGHRS and CDR2 is YFSETQ in the germline V gene. This CDR3 has 12 amino acids. CDR3 nucleotides: TGCGCCAGCACAAGCAGGGACAATGAGCAGTTCTTC. It encodes CASTSRDNEQFF. Looking up the rest from reference TRBV5-1 and TRBJ2-1 gives the full variable domain: KAGVTQTPRYLIKTRGQQVTLSCSPISGHRSVSWYQQTPGQGLQFLFEYFSETQRNKGNFPGRFSGRQFSNSRSEMNVSTLELGDSALYLCASTSRDNEQFFGPGTRLTVL.

This rearrangement joins TRBV6-1 to TRBJ2-5; possibly TRBD1 or TRBD2 for D (6 bases each). Germline V CDR1 and CDR2: MNHNS, SASEGT. V was clipped by 4 bases and J by 6 bases, with 12 bases between them. The CDR3 runs to 13 residues. The DNA of the CDR3 is TGTGCCAGCAGTGCAACAGGGAGGAAGACCCAGTACTTC. Translating it yields CASSATGRKTQYF.

In DNA form, the CDR3 reads TGTGCCAGCAGGTACCCTGGGAGGACAGATACGCAGTATTTT. It yields the protein CASRYPGRTDTQYF. The J gene is TRBJ2-3, the V gene TRBV6-6, with D maybe TRBD2 (6 bases). With 6 bases removed from V and 3 bases from J, the gap between germline ends came to 13 bases. CDR1 and CDR2 from the germline V gene are MNHNY and SVGAGI (reference sequence). The length of the CDR3 is 14 residues.

This clonotype showed up many times. The V gene is TRBV4-1, the J gene TRBJ1-2, with TRBD1 matching 7 bases. Germline trimming cut 1 base from V and 5 bases from J; bases unmatched to any gene: 4. Germline CDR1 reads MGHRA; CDR2 reads YSYEKL. The CDR3 contains 14 residues. The chain's CDR3 is CASSQAGGRYGYTF. The DNA of the CDR3 is TGCGCCAGCAGCCAAGCAGGGGGGCGGTATGGCTACACCTTC.

Concerning this clonotype: This may arise from a read error, as a much more abundant clone is one base away. This chain joins TRBV2 and TRBJ2-3; no firm D call. The CDR3 totals 12 residues. Germline V gives CDR1 SNHLY, CDR2 FYNNEI. V was trimmed by 3 bases and J by 8 bases, leaving 9 bases between them. The CDR3 region is CASSDLQSTQYF. For the CDR3, the DNA is TGTGCCAGCAGTGACCTACAATCTACGCAGTATTTT.